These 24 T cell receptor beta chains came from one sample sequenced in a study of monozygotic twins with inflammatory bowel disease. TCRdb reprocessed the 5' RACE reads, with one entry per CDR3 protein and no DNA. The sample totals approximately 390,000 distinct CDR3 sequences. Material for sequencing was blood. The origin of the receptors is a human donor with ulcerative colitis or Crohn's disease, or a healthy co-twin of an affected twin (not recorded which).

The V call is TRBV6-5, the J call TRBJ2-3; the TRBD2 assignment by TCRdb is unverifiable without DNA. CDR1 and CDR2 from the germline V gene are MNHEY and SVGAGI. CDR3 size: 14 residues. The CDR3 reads CASSYVAGADTQYF.

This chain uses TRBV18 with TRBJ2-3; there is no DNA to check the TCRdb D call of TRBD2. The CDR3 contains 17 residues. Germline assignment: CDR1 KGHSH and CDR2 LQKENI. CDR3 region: CASSPALVASSTDTQYF.

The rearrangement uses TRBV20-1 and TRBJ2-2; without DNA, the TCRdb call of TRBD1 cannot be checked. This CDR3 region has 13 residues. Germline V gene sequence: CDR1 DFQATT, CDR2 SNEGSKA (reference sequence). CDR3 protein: CSAPGGGPGELFF.

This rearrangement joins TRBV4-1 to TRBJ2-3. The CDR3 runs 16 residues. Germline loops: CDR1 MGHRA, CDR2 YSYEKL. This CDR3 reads CASSFGKVGRTDTQYF.

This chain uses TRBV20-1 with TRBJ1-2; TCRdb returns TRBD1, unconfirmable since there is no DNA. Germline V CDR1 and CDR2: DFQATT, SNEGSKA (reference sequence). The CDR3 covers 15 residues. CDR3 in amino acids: CSARDVGEANYGYTF.

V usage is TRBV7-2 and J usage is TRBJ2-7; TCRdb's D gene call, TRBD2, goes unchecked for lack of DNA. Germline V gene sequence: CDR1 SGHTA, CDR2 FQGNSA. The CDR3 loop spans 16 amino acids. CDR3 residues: CASSPWLAGAPYEQYF.

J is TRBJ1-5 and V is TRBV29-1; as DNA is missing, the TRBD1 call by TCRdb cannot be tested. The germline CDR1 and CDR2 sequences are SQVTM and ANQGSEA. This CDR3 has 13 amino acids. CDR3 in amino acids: CSVGTGLNQPQHF.

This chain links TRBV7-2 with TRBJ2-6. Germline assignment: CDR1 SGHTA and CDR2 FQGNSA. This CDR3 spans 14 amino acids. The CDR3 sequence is CASGGFAGANVLTF.

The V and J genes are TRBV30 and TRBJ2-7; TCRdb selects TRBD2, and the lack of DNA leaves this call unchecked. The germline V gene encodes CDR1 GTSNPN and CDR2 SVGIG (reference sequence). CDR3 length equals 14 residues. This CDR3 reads CACKPEAGAREQYF.

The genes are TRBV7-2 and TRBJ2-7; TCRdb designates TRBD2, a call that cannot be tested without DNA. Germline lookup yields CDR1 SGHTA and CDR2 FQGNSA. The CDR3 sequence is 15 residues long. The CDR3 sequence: CASSLPGLGSYEQYF.

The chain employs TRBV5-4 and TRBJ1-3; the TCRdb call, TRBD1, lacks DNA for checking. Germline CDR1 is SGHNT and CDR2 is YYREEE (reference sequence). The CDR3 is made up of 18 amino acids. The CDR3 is CASSAGTGVGVGGNTIYF. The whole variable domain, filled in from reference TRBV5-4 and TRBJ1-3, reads ETGVTQSPTHLIKTRGQQVTLRCSSQSGHNTVSWYQQALGQGPQFIFQYYREEENGRGNFPPRFSGLQFPNYSSELNVNALELDDSALYLCASSAGTGVGVGGNTIYFGEGSWLTVV.

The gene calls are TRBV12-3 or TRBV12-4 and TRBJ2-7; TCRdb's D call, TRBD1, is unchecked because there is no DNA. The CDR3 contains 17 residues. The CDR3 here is CASSYFTGTGGAYEQYF.

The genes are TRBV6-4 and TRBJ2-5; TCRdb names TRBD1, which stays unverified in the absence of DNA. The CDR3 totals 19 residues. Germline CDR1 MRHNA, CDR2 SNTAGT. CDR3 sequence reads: CASRRRTDSKGRFQETQYF.

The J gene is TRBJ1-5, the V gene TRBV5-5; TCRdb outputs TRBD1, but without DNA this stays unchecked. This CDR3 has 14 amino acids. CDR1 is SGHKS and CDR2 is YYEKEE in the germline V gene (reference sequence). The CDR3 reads CASSLQGANQPQHF. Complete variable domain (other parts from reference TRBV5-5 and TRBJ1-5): DAGVTQSPTHLIKTRGQQVTLRCSPISGHKSVSWYQQVLGQGPQFIFQYYEKEERGRGNFPDRFSARQFPNYSSELNVNALLLGDSALYLCASSLQGANQPQHFGDGTRLSIL.

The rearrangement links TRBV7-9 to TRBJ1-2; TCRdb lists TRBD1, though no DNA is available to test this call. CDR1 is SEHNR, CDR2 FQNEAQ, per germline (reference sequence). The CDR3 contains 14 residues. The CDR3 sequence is CASSLEGGQVGYTF.

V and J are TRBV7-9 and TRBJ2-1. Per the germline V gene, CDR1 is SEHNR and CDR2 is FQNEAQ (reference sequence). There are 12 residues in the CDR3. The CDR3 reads CASSFKKDEQFF. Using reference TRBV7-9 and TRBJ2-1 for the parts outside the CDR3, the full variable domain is DTGVSQNPRHKITKRGQNVTFRCDPISEHNRLYWYRQTLGQGPEFLTYFQNEAQLEKSRLLSDRFSAERPKGSFSTLEIQRTEQGDSAMYLCASSFKKDEQFFGPGTRLTVL.

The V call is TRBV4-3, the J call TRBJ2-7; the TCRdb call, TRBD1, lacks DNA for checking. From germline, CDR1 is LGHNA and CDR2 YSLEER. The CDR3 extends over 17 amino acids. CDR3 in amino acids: CASSQGRETGRFYEQYF.

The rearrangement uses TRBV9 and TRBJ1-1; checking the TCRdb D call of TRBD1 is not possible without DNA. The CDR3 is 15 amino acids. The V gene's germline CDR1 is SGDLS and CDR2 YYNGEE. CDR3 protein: CASSVGSSGGTEAFF. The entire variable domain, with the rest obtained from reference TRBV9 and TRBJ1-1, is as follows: DSGVTQTPKHLITATGQRVTLRCSPRSGDLSVYWYQQSLDQGLQFLIQYYNGEERAKGNILERFSAQQFPDLHSELNLSSLELGDSALYFCASSVGSSGGTEAFFGQGTRLTVV.

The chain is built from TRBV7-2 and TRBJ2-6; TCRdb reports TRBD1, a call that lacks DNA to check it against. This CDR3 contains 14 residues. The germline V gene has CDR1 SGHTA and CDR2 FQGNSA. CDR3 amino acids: CASSSRGGANVLTF. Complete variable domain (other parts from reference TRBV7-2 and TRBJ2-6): GAGVSQSPSNKVTEKGKDVELRCDPISGHTALYWYRQSLGQGLEFLIYFQGNSAPDKSGLPSDRFSAERTGGSVSTLTIQRTQQEDSAVYLCASSSRGGANVLTFGAGSRLTVL.

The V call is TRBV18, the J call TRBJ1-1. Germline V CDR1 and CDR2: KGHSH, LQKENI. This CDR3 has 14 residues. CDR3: CASSPSVGPGEAFF. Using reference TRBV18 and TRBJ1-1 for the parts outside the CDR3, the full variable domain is NAGVMQNPRHLVRRRGQEARLRCSPMKGHSHVYWYRQLPEEGLKFMVYLQKENIIDESGMPKERFSAEFPKEGPSILRIQQVVRGDSAAYFCASSPSVGPGEAFFGQGTRLTVV.

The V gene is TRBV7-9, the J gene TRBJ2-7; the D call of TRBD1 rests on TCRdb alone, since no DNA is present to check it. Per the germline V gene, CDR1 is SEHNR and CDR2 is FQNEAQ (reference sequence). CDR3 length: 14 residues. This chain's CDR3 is CASSNPGQGNEQYF.

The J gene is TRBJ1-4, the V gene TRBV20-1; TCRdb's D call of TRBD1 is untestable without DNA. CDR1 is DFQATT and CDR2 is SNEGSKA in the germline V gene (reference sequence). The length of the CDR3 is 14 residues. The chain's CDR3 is CSARDLGLNEKLFF.

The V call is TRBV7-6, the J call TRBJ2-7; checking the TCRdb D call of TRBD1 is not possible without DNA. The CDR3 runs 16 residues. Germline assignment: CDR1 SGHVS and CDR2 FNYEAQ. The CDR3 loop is CASSRSSGTVYYEQYF.

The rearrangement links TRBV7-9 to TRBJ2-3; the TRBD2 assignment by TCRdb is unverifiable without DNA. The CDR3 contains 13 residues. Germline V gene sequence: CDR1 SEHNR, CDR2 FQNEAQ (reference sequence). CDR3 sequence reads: CASSQGSADTQYF. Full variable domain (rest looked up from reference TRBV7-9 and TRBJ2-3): DTGVSQNPRHKITKRGQNVTFRCDPISEHNRLYWYRQTLGQGPEFLTYFQNEAQLEKSRLLSDRFSAERPKGSFSTLEIQRTEQGDSAMYLCASSQGSADTQYFGPGTRLTVL.